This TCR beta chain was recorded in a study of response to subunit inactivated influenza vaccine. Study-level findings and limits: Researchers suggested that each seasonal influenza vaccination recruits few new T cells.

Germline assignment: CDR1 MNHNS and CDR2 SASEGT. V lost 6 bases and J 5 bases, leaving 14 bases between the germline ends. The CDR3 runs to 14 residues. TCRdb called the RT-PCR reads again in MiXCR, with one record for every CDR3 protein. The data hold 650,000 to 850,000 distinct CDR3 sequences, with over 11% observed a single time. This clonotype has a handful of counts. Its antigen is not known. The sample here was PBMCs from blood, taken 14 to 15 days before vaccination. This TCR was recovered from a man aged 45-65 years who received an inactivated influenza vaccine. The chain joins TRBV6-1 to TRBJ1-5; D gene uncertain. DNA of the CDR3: TGTGCCAGCAGCCCTAACAGAAATGATCAGCCCCAGCATTTT. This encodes CASSPNRNDQPQHF.